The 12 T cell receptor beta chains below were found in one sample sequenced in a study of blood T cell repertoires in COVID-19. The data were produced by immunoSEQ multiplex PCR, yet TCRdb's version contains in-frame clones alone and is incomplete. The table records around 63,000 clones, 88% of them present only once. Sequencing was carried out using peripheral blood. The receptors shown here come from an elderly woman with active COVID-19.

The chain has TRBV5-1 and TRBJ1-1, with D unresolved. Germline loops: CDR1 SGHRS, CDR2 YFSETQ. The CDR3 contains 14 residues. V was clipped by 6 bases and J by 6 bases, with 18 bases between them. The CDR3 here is CASTPGSLEAEAFF. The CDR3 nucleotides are TGCGCCAGCACACCCGGGTCCCTCGAAGCTGAAGCTTTCTTT. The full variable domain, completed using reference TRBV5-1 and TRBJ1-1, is KAGVTQTPRYLIKTRGQQVTLSCSPISGHRSVSWYQQTPGQGLQFLFEYFSETQRNKGNFPGRFSGRQFSNSRSEMNVSTLELGDSALYLCASTPGSLEAEAFFGQGTRLTVV.

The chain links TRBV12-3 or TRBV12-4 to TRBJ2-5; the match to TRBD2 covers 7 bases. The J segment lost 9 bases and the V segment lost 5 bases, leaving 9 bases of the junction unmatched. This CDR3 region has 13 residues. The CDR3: CASSLGGGDPQYF. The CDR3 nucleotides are TGTGCCAGCAGTCTTGGGGGGGGAGATCCCCAGTACTTC.

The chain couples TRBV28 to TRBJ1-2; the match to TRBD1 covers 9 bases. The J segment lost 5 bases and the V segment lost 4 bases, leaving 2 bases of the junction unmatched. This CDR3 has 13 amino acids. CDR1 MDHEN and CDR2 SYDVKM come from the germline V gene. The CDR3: CASSWDRDYGYTF. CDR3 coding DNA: TGTGCCAGCAGTTGGGACAGGGATTATGGCTACACCTTC.

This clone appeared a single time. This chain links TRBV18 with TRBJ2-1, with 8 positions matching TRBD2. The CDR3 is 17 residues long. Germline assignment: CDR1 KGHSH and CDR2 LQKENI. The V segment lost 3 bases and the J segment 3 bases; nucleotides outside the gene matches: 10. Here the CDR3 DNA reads TGTGCCAGCTCACCGCGGGGGGTCGGGACACACTACAATGAGCAGTTCTTC. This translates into CASSPRGVGTHYNEQFF.

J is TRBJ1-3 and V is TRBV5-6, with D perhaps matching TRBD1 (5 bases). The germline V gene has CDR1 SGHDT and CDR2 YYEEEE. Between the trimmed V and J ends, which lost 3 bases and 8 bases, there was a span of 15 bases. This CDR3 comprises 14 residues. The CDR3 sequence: CASSSRDSVDTIYF. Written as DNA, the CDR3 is TGTGCCAGCAGCTCCCGGGACTCAGTGGACACCATATATTTT.

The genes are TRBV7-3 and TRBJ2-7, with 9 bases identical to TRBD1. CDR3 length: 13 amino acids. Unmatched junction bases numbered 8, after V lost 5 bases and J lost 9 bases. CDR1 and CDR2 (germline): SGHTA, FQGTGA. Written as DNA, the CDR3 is TGTGCCAGCAGCCCCGGACAGGGGCAGGTGCAGTACTTC. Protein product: CASSPGQGQVQYF.

CDR3 nucleotides: TGCAGCGTTGAGGGCGGGGGCGTATACAATGAGCAGTTCTTC. Its translation: CSVEGGGVYNEQFF. The chain carries TRBV29-1 and TRBJ2-1; tentatively, D is TRBD2 (7 bases). The CDR3 contains 14 residues. V was pared by 3 bases and J by 4 bases, with 13 bases between. CDR1 SQVTM and CDR2 ANQGSEA come from the germline V gene.

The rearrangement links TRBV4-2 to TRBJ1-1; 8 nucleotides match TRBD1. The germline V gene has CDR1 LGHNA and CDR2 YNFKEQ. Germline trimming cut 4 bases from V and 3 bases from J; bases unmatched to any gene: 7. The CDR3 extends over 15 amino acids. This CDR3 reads CASSRQGKGDTEAFF. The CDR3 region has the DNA TGTGCCAGCAGCCGACAGGGGAAGGGGGACACTGAAGCTTTCTTT.

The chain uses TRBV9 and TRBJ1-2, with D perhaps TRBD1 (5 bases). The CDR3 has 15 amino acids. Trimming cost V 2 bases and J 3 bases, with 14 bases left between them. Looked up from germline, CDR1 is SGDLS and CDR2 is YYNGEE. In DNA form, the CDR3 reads TGTGCCAGCAGCGTTAGCAGGGAATTGGACTATGGCTACACCTTC. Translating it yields CASSVSRELDYGYTF.

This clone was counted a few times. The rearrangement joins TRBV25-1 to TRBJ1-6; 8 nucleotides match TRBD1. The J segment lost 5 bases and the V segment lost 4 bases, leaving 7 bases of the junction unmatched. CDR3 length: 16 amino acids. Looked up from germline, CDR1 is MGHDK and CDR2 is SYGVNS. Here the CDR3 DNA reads TGTGCCAGCAGTGCACGGACAGGGTGGAATAATTCACCCCTCCACTTT. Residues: CASSARTGWNNSPLHF.

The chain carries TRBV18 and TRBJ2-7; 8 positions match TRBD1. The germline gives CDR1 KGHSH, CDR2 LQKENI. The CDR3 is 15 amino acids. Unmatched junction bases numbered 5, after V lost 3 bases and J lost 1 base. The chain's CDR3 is CASSPDRVGSYEQYF. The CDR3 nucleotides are TGTGCCAGCTCACCGGACAGGGTCGGGTCCTACGAGCAGTACTTC.

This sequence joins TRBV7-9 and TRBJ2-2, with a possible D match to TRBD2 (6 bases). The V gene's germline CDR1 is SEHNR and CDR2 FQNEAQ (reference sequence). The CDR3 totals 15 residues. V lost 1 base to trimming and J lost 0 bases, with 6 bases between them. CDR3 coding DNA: TGTGCCAGCAGCTTAGGACTAGCGAACACCGGGGAGCTGTTTTTT. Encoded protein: CASSLGLANTGELFF.